This T cell receptor (beta chain) stems from a study of blood T cell repertoires in COVID-19. Study-wide context: The United States, Italy and Spain were the sources of the acute and convalescent COVID-19 samples. Nucleic acid was either cDNA or gDNA, and it came from T cells, B-cell-depleted T cells, or PBMCs.

The CDR3 spans 15 residues. The germline V gene has CDR1 MNHEY and CDR2 SMNVEV (reference sequence). The J segment lost 3 bases and the V segment lost 3 bases, leaving 4 bases of the junction unmatched. This clone turned up a few times. In the original processing: Researchers report that nucleated cell counts were estimated from reference gene primer amplification. The table came from immunoSEQ multiplex PCR; TCRdb's copy has only in-frame clones and leaves some out. V, J and clone size are those of that table, while D and trimming were read from the DNA. The data contain fewer than 300,000 clones, approximately 77% of them singletons.

This rearrangement joins TRBV27 to TRBJ2-7, with 11 positions matching TRBD1. The receptor was isolated from a young woman with acute or convalescent COVID-19. Sequenced sample: peripheral blood. The CDR3 sequence: CASSFGQGAGYEQYF. For the CDR3, the DNA is TGTGCCAGCAGTTTCGGACAGGGGGCGGGCTACGAGCAGTACTTC.